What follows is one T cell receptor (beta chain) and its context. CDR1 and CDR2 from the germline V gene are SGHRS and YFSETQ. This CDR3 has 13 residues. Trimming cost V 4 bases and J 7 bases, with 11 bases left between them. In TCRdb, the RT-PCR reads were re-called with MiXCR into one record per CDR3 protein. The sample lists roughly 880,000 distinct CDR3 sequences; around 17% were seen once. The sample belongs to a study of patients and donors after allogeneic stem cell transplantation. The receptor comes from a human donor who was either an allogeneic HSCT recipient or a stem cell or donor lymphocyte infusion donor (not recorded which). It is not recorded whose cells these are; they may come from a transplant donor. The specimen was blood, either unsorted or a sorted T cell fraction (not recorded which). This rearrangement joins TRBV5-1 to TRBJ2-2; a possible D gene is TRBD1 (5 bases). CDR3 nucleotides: TGCGCCAGCAGCGAGCATGACAGCGGGGAGCTGTTTTTT. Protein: CASSEHDSGELFF.